Listed below are T cell receptor beta chains from one sample, sequenced in a study of shared clonotypes between healthy human individuals. Here immunoSEQ multiplex PCR was the method, and the copy in TCRdb shows in-frame clones only, minus some. The sample holds about 1 million clones, around 74% seen once. Sequenced input: memory CD4+ T cells sorted from blood. The receptors come from a man between 18 and 35 years old in good health. CDR3s include the opening cysteine and the closing phenylalanine or tryptophan. D genes are given only for firm matches. Size tells how often a clone was seen (once, few, many) or the class of an expanded clone, and some rows leave it out.

once | . | TRBJ2-3 | TRBV11-3 | TGTGCCAGCAGCTTAGGGGGGGAGGCCACAGATACGCAGTATTTT | CASSLGGEATDTQYF
. | . | TRBJ2-7 | TRBV18 | TGTGCCAGCTCACTAACTATACAAAGTCAGGGATATACGCTGGAGCAGTACTTC | CASSLTIQSQGYTLEQYF
. | . | TRBJ1-6 | TRBV19 | TGTGCCAGTAGTATAGCTCTGGGACAAGATAATTCACCCCTCCACTTT | CASSIALGQDNSPLHF
. | . | TRBJ1-2 | TRBV15 | TGTGCCACCAGCGGTAACTATGGCTACACCTTC | CATSGNYGYTF
. | TRBD1 | TRBJ1-3 | TRBV25-1 | TGTGCCAGCAGGACAGGGGGCGGAAACACCATATATTTT | CASRTGGGNTIYF
. | . | TRBJ2-1 | TRBV7-2 | TGTGCCAGCAGCCGACGGCATTACAATGAGCAGTTCTTC | CASSRRHYNEQFF
. | . | TRBJ1-6 | TRBV28 | TGTGCCAGCATCGGAACTAACAAGAATTCACCCCTCCACTTT | CASIGTNKNSPLHF
. | . | TRBJ2-3 | TRBV29-1 | TGCAGCGTTGTAGGCAGCACAGATACGCAGTATTTT | CSVVGSTDTQYF
. | . | TRBJ2-7 | TRBV10-3 | TGTGCCATCAGTGAGTCTGGGGGGCCAGCCTACGAGCAGTACTTC | CAISESGGPAYEQYF
. | . | TRBJ1-5 | TRBV30 | TGTGCCTGGACACAAGGGGTGGGCAATCAGCCCCAGCATTTT | CAWTQGVGNQPQHF
few | . | TRBJ2-7 | TRBV14 | TGTGCCAGCAGCCAAAGCTCCTACGAGCAGTACTTC | CASSQSSYEQYF
. | . | TRBJ2-7 | TRBV6-5 | TGTGCCAGCACCTTCGGGACGGCGAATCCCGAGCAGTACTTC | CASTFGTANPEQYF
. | . | TRBJ1-2 | TRBV28 | TGTGCCAGCAGTCAACGGGACACCACAAGGGGTAACTATGGCTACACCTTC | CASSQRDTTRGNYGYTF
. | . | TRBJ2-7 | TRBV14 | TGTGCCAGCAGCCAAGGAATAGGGGCGAGCTACGAGCAGTACTTC | CASSQGIGASYEQYF
. | . | TRBJ2-3 | TRBV7-2 | TGTGCCAGCAGCTTACCAGCGGCTAGCACAGATACGCAGTATTTT | CASSLPAASTDTQYF
. | . | TRBJ2-5 | TRBV5-4 | TGTGCCAGCAGCTTGGCCCAGGGCAACCAAGAGACCCAGTACTTC | CASSLAQGNQETQYF
. | . | TRBJ2-1 | TRBV6-1 | TGTGCCAGCAGTGATTTGTCGACAGGCTACTACAATGAGCAGTTCTTC | CASSDLSTGYYNEQFF
once | . | TRBJ2-5 | TRBV18 | TGTGCCAGCTCACCACTGGACAGAGAGACCCAGTACTTC | CASSPLDRETQYF
. | . | TRBJ1-6 | TRBV5-1 | TGCGCCAGCAGCTTGGCCGTACAGGCTAGCTCCTATAATTCACCCCTCCACTTT | CASSLAVQASSYNSPLHF
. | TRBD1 | TRBJ2-7 | TRBV6-6 | TGTGCCAGCAGTTACGGGCTCCAGGGGGCTTACTACGAGCAGTACTTC | CASSYGLQGAYYEQYF
. | . | TRBJ2-7 | TRBV5-1 | TGCGCCAGCAGTCCCCAGGGAGGCTACGAGCAGTACTTC | CASSPQGGYEQYF
. | . | TRBJ2-5 | TRBV6-1 | TGTGCCAGCAGCCTCCCAGGGCCTGAGACCCAGTACTTC | CASSLPGPETQYF
. | . | TRBJ2-7 | TRBV20-1 | TGCAGTGCTAGCCAGGCCTACGAGCAGTACTTC | CSASQAYEQYF
. | . | TRBJ1-4 | TRBV19 | TGTGCCAGTAGTACCAGTACCCTCACTAATGAAAAACTGTTTTTT | CASSTSTLTNEKLFF
once | TRBD2 | TRBJ2-5 | TRBV25-1 | TGTGCCAGCAGTGTTGGACTAGCGGGGGCCCAAGAGACCCAGTACTTC | CASSVGLAGAQETQYF
. | . | TRBJ2-1 | TRBV2 | TGTGCCAGCTCCCTTATCCTTTACAATGAGCAGTTCTTC | CASSLILYNEQFF
. | . | TRBJ2-3 | TRBV9 | TGTGCCAGCAGCGTAGGTTTTGTAGATACGCAGTATTTT | CASSVGFVDTQYF
. | TRBD2 | TRBJ2-2 | TRBV5-1 | TGCGCCAGCAGCCCCGGGACTAGCGCGAACACCGGGGAGCTGTTTTTT | CASSPGTSANTGELFF